This T cell receptor (beta chain) derives from a study of CD8 T cells in Susac syndrome. With random hexamers, reverse transcription was performed on about 0.45 to 1 ug of RNA. The immunoSEQ assay covered 54 Vbeta and 13 Jbeta segments for CDR3. TCRdb itself ran the immunoSEQ multiplex PCR reads through MiXCR, one entry per CDR3 protein. This sample has approximately 90,000 distinct CDR3 sequences, with approximately 92% found just once. Sequencing targeted TCR beta in T cells from blood (CD8+ and CD4+). Negative isolation yielded CD8+ and CD4+ T cells; FACS enriched TEMRA cells. Per the germline V gene, CDR1 is SQVTM and CDR2 is ANQGSEA. Trimming removed 3 bases from V and 0 bases from J, with 9 bases in between. The CDR3 covers 14 residues.

The V gene is TRBV29-1, the J gene TRBJ2-1; TRBD2 is a possible D gene (6 bases). The TCR comes from a human donor in good health. The specimen was CD8+ T cells from PBMCs. The CDR3 spells CSVEGGDSYNEQFF. The CDR3 DNA follows: TGCAGCGTTGAGGGCGGGGACTCCTACAATGAGCAGTTCTTC.